The rows below give T cell receptor beta chains drawn from one sample of a study of T cells expressing NK-cell markers. Following a re-call of the 5' RACE reads, TCRdb has one entry per CDR3 protein and lacks DNA. Its table lists about 260,000 distinct CDR3 sequences. The sequenced sample consisted of blood T cells: a sorted CD56 or NKG2C T cell subset, CD4+ or CD8+ T cells, or bulk PBMC T cells (not recorded which). These receptors all come from a man between 18 and 29 years old in good health. The CDR3 runs from the conserved cysteine through the conserved F or W.

cdr3_length	v_call	j_call	cdr3_aa
14	TRBV12-3/TRBV12-4	TRBJ1-2	CASSGQGANYGYTF
13	TRBV19	TRBJ2-4	CATTGDPKNIQYF
16	TRBV20-1	TRBJ2-3	CSARILALHHTDTQYF
14	TRBV7-9	TRBJ2-3	CASSLEGDTDTQYF
16	TRBV12-3/TRBV12-4	TRBJ2-7	CASSLSLQAAVYEQYF
15	TRBV10-3	TRBJ1-5	CAISDPGRGNQPQHF
18	TRBV29-1	TRBJ2-5	CSVEITGFGVAGTETQYF
13	TRBV4-3	TRBJ1-4	CASSPITGEKLFF
14	TRBV5-1	TRBJ2-7	CASSLGQGGYEQYF
16	TRBV20-1	TRBJ1-2	CSANHQWDRGGYGYTF
14	TRBV12-3/TRBV12-4	TRBJ2-7	CASSSFESSYEQYF
16	TRBV30	TRBJ2-1	CAWSVSLGQGRNEQFF
15	TRBV29-1	TRBJ2-1	CSVPIGMGIGNEQFF
16	TRBV27	TRBJ2-1	CASSFHAGVTYNEQFF
14	TRBV7-2	TRBJ2-2	CASSSRAVTGELFF
11	TRBV30	TRBJ1-1	CAWSEGGEAFF
14	TRBV12-3/TRBV12-4	TRBJ1-1	CASSDTMTGIEAFF
14	TRBV20-1	TRBJ2-1	CSAIRLGVYNEQFF
16	TRBV20-1	TRBJ2-1	CSGESTSGTSYNEQFF
17	TRBV18	TRBJ2-7	CASSPLGPGTGDYEQYF
14	TRBV12-3/TRBV12-4	TRBJ2-3	CASSLAPRPDTQYF
19	TRBV12-3/TRBV12-4	TRBJ1-3	CASSPKGRGLSGPGNTIYF
16	TRBV5-4	TRBJ1-1	CASSFLSRAPNTEAFF
17	TRBV5-1	TRBJ1-1	CASSLAAAGGRRTEAFF
15	TRBV29-1	TRBJ2-1	CSVELGGRAYNEQFF
15	TRBV11-1	TRBJ2-2	CASSLLMSGTGELFF
15	TRBV29-1	TRBJ2-7	CSVGGAEAGLYEQYF
13	TRBV7-3	TRBJ1-6	CASSKDNRSPLHF
16	TRBV5-5	TRBJ2-1	CASSDVGGRAYNEQFF
12	TRBV13	TRBJ1-1	CASSAGSTEAFF
14	TRBV6-1	TRBJ1-4	CASSRTARGEKLFF
16	TRBV4-2	TRBJ2-7	CASSQPPTSGNLEQYF
16	TRBV4-1	TRBJ2-3	CASSPGLAGTTDTQYF
16	TRBV6-5	TRBJ2-1	CASTPSWPSGNNEQFF
13	TRBV20-1	TRBJ2-7	CSAWDLRDYEQYF
17	TRBV12-3/TRBV12-4	TRBJ2-1	CASSLGPWGKGYNEQFF
16	TRBV27	TRBJ1-1	CASSLVRGFMNTEAFF
19	TRBV29-1	TRBJ2-1	CSLLKRGTASGRAVDEQFF
12	TRBV25-1	TRBJ1-2	CASTGGSSGYTF
16	TRBV20-1	TRBJ2-1	CSANVPGREGRNEQFF
15	TRBV11-2	TRBJ2-5	CASSPGKAYQETQYF
17	TRBV6-1	TRBJ1-4	CASRGSRKFGPFEKLFF
16	TRBV7-8	TRBJ1-5	CASSLALDRINQPQHF
17	TRBV20-1	TRBJ1-1	CSARALGWEGRNTEAFF
15	TRBV6-4	TRBJ1-2	CASSEGPSDLYGYTF
19	TRBV18	TRBJ2-5	CASSPVGTKPLARGETQYF